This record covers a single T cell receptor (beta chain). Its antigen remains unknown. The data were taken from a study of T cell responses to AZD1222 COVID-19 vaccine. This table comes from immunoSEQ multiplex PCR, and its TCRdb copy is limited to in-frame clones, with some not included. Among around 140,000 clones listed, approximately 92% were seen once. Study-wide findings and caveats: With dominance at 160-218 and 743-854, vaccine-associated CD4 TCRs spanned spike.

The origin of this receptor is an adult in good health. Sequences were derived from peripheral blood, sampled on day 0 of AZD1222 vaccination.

This chain's CDR3 is CASSYRAGYTF. The CDR3 region has the DNA TGTGCCAGCAGTTACAGGGCGGGGTACACCTTC. The V and J genes are TRBV28 and TRBJ1-2, with D maybe TRBD1 (6 bases). CDR3 length: 11 residues. Germline loops: CDR1 MDHEN, CDR2 SYDVKM. V was shortened by 4 bases and J by 11 bases, with 11 bases between the two germline ends.